This entry lists 15 T cell receptor beta chains sequenced from one sample in a study of blood T cell repertoires in COVID-19. Method: immunoSEQ multiplex PCR; TCRdb's copy keeps in-frame clones and lacks some. The sample includes under 80,000 clones, around 89% seen only once; the top ten take around 13%. The specimen sequenced was peripheral blood. The receptor source for this set is a man between 65 and 79 years old with active or convalescent COVID-19.

The V gene is TRBV11-2, the J gene TRBJ2-3; D may be TRBD1 (5 bases). The CDR3 length is 15 residues. Trimming removed 1 base from V and 3 bases from J, with 11 bases in between. The germline CDR1 and CDR2 sequences are SGHAT and FQNNGV. CDR3 DNA sequence: TGTGCCAGCAGCTTAGCAGGGTTCGAGACAGATACGCAGTATTTT. This codes for CASSLAGFETDTQYF.

The chain joins TRBV14 to TRBJ1-1; tentatively, D is TRBD1 (5 bases). Between the trimmed V and J ends, which lost 5 bases and 4 bases, there was a span of 17 bases. Germline assignment: CDR1 SGHDN and CDR2 FVKESK. The CDR3 spans 15 residues. The CDR3 here is CASSAQGVGVTEAFF. The CDR3 DNA reads TGTGCCAGCAGCGCACAAGGGGTAGGGGTCACTGAAGCTTTCTTT.

The DNA for the CDR3 is TGTGCCTCCTCCCGGGGTAGCGGGCAGGTGCAGTTCTTC. Residues: CASSRGSGQVQFF. The chain is built from TRBV30 and TRBJ2-1, with 7 bases identical to TRBD2. CDR1 is GTSNPN, CDR2 SVGIG, per germline (reference sequence). The CDR3 sequence is 13 residues long. The trim removed 7 bases at V and 12 bases at J, leaving 15 bases unmatched.

In DNA, the CDR3 is TGTGCCAGCAGTGCCCTAAAATCGCCCCAGCATTTT. Encoded protein: CASSALKSPQHF. This chain uses TRBV28 with TRBJ1-5, with D unresolved. Germline V lookup: CDR1 MDHEN, CDR2 SYDVKM. Trimming pared 5 bases from V and 9 bases from J, leaving 11 bases between. This CDR3 is 12 amino acids long.

V is TRBV4-1 and J is TRBJ2-7; TRBD1 aligns across 7 bases. V lost 0 bases and J lost 2; bases outside the gene matches: 7. Per germline, CDR1 MGHRA and CDR2 YSYEKL. The CDR3 spans 16 residues. The CDR3 reads CASSQEQGQAAYEQYF. CDR3 DNA sequence: TGCGCCAGCAGCCAAGAGCAAGGACAGGCCGCCTACGAGCAGTACTTC.

The chain combines TRBV2 with TRBJ2-1; 12 bases are a match to TRBD2. The germline CDR1 and CDR2 sequences are SNHLY and FYNNEI. The length of the CDR3 is 16 residues. V lost 2 bases, J lost 7 bases, and 6 bases stayed unmatched. CDR3 protein: CASSEWPTSGRNEQFF. For the CDR3, the DNA is TGTGCCAGCAGTGAATGGCCGACTAGCGGGAGAAATGAGCAGTTCTTC. The complete variable domain, with remaining parts taken from reference TRBV2 and TRBJ2-1, reads EPEVTQTPSHQVTQMGQEVILRCVPISNHLYFYWYRQILGQKVEFLVSFYNNEISEKSEIFDDQFSVERPDGSNFTLKIRSTKLEDSAMYFCASSEWPTSGRNEQFFGPGTRLTVL.

CDR3: CASSQDLAGGSYNEQFF. The CDR3 DNA follows: TGTGCCAGCAGCCAAGACTTAGCGGGAGGTTCCTACAATGAGCAGTTCTTC. The chain recombines TRBV3-1 (or the pseudogene TRBV3-2) with TRBJ2-1, with 10 nucleotides matching TRBD2. CDR1 is LGHDT and CDR2 is YNNKEL in the germline V gene (reference sequence). The length of the CDR3 is 17 residues. V lost 0 bases, J lost 1 base, and 3 bases stayed unmatched.

V is TRBV6-4 and J is TRBJ1-2, with D perhaps TRBD1 (5 bases). The CDR3 sequence is 13 residues long. V was trimmed by 0 bases and J by 5 bases, leaving 7 bases between them. Germline CDR1 and CDR2: MRHNA and SNTAGT. In DNA form, the CDR3 reads TGTGCCAGCAGTGACTCGGGGACTTATGGCTACACCTTC. This sequence encodes CASSDSGTYGYTF.

This clone was picked up one time. The V gene is TRBV28, the J gene TRBJ2-7, with 7 bases matching TRBD2. From germline, CDR1 is MDHEN and CDR2 SYDVKM. V trimming: 5 bases; J trimming: 5 bases; junction bases outside the gene matches: 12. This CDR3 has 15 residues. The CDR3 is CASSPGGSQVHEQYF. CDR3 nucleotide sequence: TGTGCCAGCAGTCCCGGGGGGTCACAGGTCCACGAGCAGTACTTC.

This clone was found once. The V gene is TRBV7-8, the J gene TRBJ2-1; D call uncertain. The V gene lost 4 bases and the J gene lost 0 bases, with 10 bases spanning the gap. This CDR3 region has 15 residues. Germline loops: CDR1 SGHVS, CDR2 FQNEAQ. The CDR3 sequence: CASSSSWSSYNEQFF. CDR3 in DNA: TGTGCCAGCAGCTCTAGTTGGAGCTCCTACAATGAGCAGTTCTTC.

This clone has a single count. V is TRBV4-1 and J is TRBJ1-6, with D hard to call. CDR3 length: 14 residues. Germline V CDR1 and CDR2: MGHRA, YSYEKL. V dropped 0 bases and J dropped 11 bases, with 11 bases sitting between them. In DNA, the CDR3 is TGCGCCAGCAGCCAAGAAAGGGCGGGTACACCCCTCCACTTT. Translation gives CASSQERAGTPLHF.

The chain recombines TRBV27 with TRBJ2-5; D perhaps matches TRBD2 (5 bases). The length of the CDR3 is 15 residues. V lost 4 bases and J lost 5, with 17 bases in between. In germline, CDR1 is MNHEY, CDR2 SMNVEV (reference sequence). Written as DNA, the CDR3 is TGTGCCAGCAGTTACCGAGCGTCAACGGGGGAGACCCAGTACTTC. It encodes CASSYRASTGETQYF.

The rearrangement links TRBV6-5 to TRBJ1-2; D is perhaps TRBD1 (5 bases). This CDR3 spans 13 amino acids. The V gene lost 6 bases and the J gene lost 8 bases, with 16 bases spanning the gap. The germline gives CDR1 MNHEY, CDR2 SVGAGI. In DNA form, the CDR3 reads TGTGCCAGCAGCTCGGGGGGGTTGGAAGGCTACACCTTC. Protein sequence: CASSSGGLEGYTF.

About this clone: The same CDR3 can be traced to other DNA sequences in this sample. J is TRBJ2-7 and V is TRBV6-5, with TRBD2 identical over 7 bases. Germline V gene sequence: CDR1 MNHEY, CDR2 SVGAGI. The CDR3 has 15 amino acids. J gave up 3 bases and V 8 bases, and 13 bases lay outside the gene matches. The CDR3 DNA reads as TGTGCCAGCGATCCTGCAGCGGGGTTCAACTACGAGCAGTACTTC. Translated, it gives CASDPAAGFNYEQYF.

The V call is TRBV6-1, the J call TRBJ1-6, with TRBD1 as a possible D gene (5 bases). Trimming removed 3 bases from V and 7 bases from J, with 13 bases in between. This CDR3 is built from 15 residues. Per the germline V gene, CDR1 is MNHNS and CDR2 is SASEGT. The DNA for the CDR3 is TGTGCCAGCAGTGATTGGGGGGAGGCGAATTCACCCCTCCACTTT. Residues: CASSDWGEANSPLHF.